The 30 T cell receptor beta chains presented below share a single source sample, sequenced in a study of T cells in Graves' hyperthyroidism and ophthalmopathy. TCR beta CDR3 sequences were amplified from RNA transcripts. The HTBI primer set drove a first-round RT-PCR of the TCR CDR3. TCRdb re-analysed the multiplex PCR reads in MiXCR, keeping a single row per CDR3 protein. The table lists a few hundred thousand distinct CDR3 sequences, less than 20% of them singletons. The specimen sequenced was blood. Receptors were obtained from a woman between 25 and 40 years old with Graves' hyperthyroidism.

This clonotype was seen many times. V is TRBV28 and J is TRBJ2-1, with 9 bases that match TRBD2. Germline trimming cut 6 bases from V and 8 bases from J; bases unmatched to any gene: 17. Germline-derived CDR1 and CDR2 are MDHEN and SYDVKM. The CDR3 has 17 residues. The CDR3 loop is CASSQGSPSGVGDEQFF. The CDR3 DNA is TGTGCCAGCAGCCAGGGGTCCCCTAGCGGGGTGGGTGATGAGCAGTTCTTC.

The sample holds many counts of this clonotype. The rearrangement links TRBV2 to TRBJ2-7; D might be TRBD2 (5 bases). This CDR3 contains 13 residues. The V end lost 7 bases, the J end lost 1 base, and 11 bases lay between the germline ends. Per germline, CDR1 SNHLY and CDR2 FYNNEI. As DNA, the CDR3 is TGTGCCAGCATAGGTGAGGGTTCCTACGAGCAGTACTTC. The encoded protein is CASIGEGSYEQYF.

The J gene is TRBJ2-3, the V gene TRBV2, with 9 bases that match TRBD2. V shed 0 bases and J 2 bases; nucleotides not matched to a gene: 6. This CDR3 comprises 17 residues. Per the germline V gene, CDR1 is SNHLY and CDR2 is FYNNEI. As DNA, the CDR3 is TGTGCCAGCAGTGAAGCGCGGATAGCGGGAGACACAGATACGCAGTATTTT. Protein: CASSEARIAGDTDTQYF.

This clonotype has a handful of counts. V is TRBV4-2 and J is TRBJ2-3; no firm D call. Trimming left V 0 bases short and J 8 bases short, with 15 bases between. From germline, CDR1 is LGHNA and CDR2 YNFKEQ. The CDR3 sequence is 15 residues long. For the CDR3, the DNA is TGTGCCAGCAGCCAAGACGCAGGAAGGGTGTTTACGCAGTATTTT. This codes for CASSQDAGRVFTQYF.

This clonotype came up a few times. This chain uses TRBV7-9 with TRBJ1-5; D is unclear. Germline V gene sequence: CDR1 SEHNR, CDR2 FQNEAQ (reference sequence). The V and J ends lost 3 bases and 3 bases respectively, with 15 bases between them. This CDR3 is 16 amino acids long. The CDR3 region is CASSFGPTNNNQPQHF. In nucleotides, the CDR3 is TGTGCCAGCAGCTTTGGTCCTACTAACAACAATCAGCCCCAGCATTTT.

This clonotype was observed many times. The rearrangement joins TRBV3-1 to TRBJ2-7; the match to TRBD2 covers 8 bases. The length of the CDR3 is 16 residues. The junction had 10 bases not matched to a gene; V was cut back by 5 bases and J by 1 base. The germline V gene has CDR1 LGHDT and CDR2 YNNKEL (reference sequence). The CDR3 region has the DNA TGTGCCAGCAGCACGCGGAGCGGGAGAAGTTCCTACGAGCAGTACTTC. This sequence encodes CASSTRSGRSSYEQYF.

This clonotype was detected only once. The chain combines TRBV19 with TRBJ2-7, with D perhaps TRBD2 (6 bases). Trimming shortened V by 4 bases and J by 6 bases, and 13 bases separated the two germline ends. The CDR3 contains 13 residues. The germline gives CDR1 LNHDA, CDR2 SQIVND (reference sequence). The CDR3 here is CASSNAPGGEQYF. As DNA, the CDR3 is TGTGCCAGTAGTAACGCTCCCGGGGGCGAGCAGTACTTC. The entire variable domain, with the rest obtained from reference TRBV19 and TRBJ2-7, is as follows: DGGITQSPKYLFRKEGQNVTLSCEQNLNHDAMYWYRQDPGQGLRLIYYSQIVNDFQKGDIAEGYSVSREKKESFPLTVTSAQKNPTAFYLCASSNAPGGEQYFGPGTRLTVT.

This clonotype was seen a handful of times. The V call is TRBV10-3, the J call TRBJ2-3, with TRBD2 as a possible D gene (6 bases). V was trimmed by 7 bases and J by 4 bases, leaving 18 bases between them. The germline gives CDR1 ENHRY, CDR2 SYGVKD. CDR3 length: 15 residues. CDR3 in DNA: TGTGCCATCACCACTAGCTTGGGTGGAGCAGATACGCAGTATTTT. It specifies CAITTSLGGADTQYF.

This clonotype was seen only a few times. This rearrangement joins TRBV29-1 to TRBJ2-7, with a weak D call TRBD1 (6 bases). Trimming shortened V by 4 bases and J by 2 bases, and 9 bases separated the two germline ends. CDR1 SQVTM and CDR2 ANQGSEA come from the germline V gene. The CDR3 runs 12 residues. CDR3 sequence (DNA): TGCAGCGTTGTGGGACAACCCTACGAGCAGTACTTC. Translated, it gives CSVVGQPYEQYF.

Only a few counts were recorded for this clonotype. The V gene is TRBV10-3, the J gene TRBJ2-1; TRBD2 agrees at 14 bases. The CDR3 extends over 19 amino acids. The J segment lost 0 bases and the V segment lost 3 bases, leaving 7 bases of the junction unmatched. Germline V gives CDR1 ENHRY, CDR2 SYGVKD. For the CDR3, the DNA is TGTGCCATCAGTGATGGTCGGACTAGCGGGAGGAGCTCCTACAATGAGCAGTTCTTC. Translating it yields CAISDGRTSGRSSYNEQFF.

The V and J genes are TRBV19 and TRBJ1-5, with 7 bases that match TRBD1. The CDR3 runs to 15 residues. Trimming cost V 0 bases and J 7 bases; bases outside gene matches: 6. Germline assignment: CDR1 LNHDA and CDR2 SQIVND (reference sequence). The CDR3 loop is CASSIDRQGWQPQHF. The DNA of the CDR3 is TGTGCCAGTAGTATAGATAGACAGGGTTGGCAGCCCCAGCATTTT. Full variable domain (remainder filled in from reference TRBV19 and TRBJ1-5): DGGITQSPKYLFRKEGQNVTLSCEQNLNHDAMYWYRQDPGQGLRLIYYSQIVNDFQKGDIAEGYSVSREKKESFPLTVTSAQKNPTAFYLCASSIDRQGWQPQHFGDGTRLSIL.

This clonotype came up a few times. The CDR3 spells CSANHGSGNTIYF. The DNA for the CDR3 is TGCAGTGCTAACCATGGCTCTGGAAACACCATATATTTT. The chain is built from TRBV20-1 and TRBJ1-3, with D uncertain. Looked up from germline, CDR1 is DFQATT and CDR2 is SNEGSKA (reference sequence). The ends were cut back, 4 bases at V and 0 bases at J, with 7 bases in the middle. The CDR3 spans 13 residues.

This clonotype occurred many times. The chain is built from TRBV6-2 or TRBV6-3 and TRBJ2-3; 11 bases align to TRBD2. CDR1 is MNHEY and CDR2 is SVGEGT in the germline V gene. This CDR3 comprises 17 residues. V lost 6 bases, J lost 3 bases, and 11 bases stayed unmatched. Written as DNA, the CDR3 is TGTGCCAGCAGCTTGATCGTCGGGACTAGCGGTACAGATACGCAGTATTTT. Translated, it gives CASSLIVGTSGTDTQYF.

The J gene is TRBJ2-3, the V gene TRBV30; no clear D gene. This CDR3 spans 11 amino acids. The germline V gene has CDR1 GTSNPN and CDR2 SVGIG (reference sequence). V was shortened by 3 bases and J by 4 bases, with 5 bases between the two germline ends. CDR3 DNA sequence: TGTGCCTGGAGGGCATCAGATACGCAGTATTTT. It yields the protein CAWRASDTQYF.

This clonotype was counted ten times or more. V is TRBV6-1 and J is TRBJ1-1; weak D call: TRBD1 (6 bases). Germline V gives CDR1 MNHNS, CDR2 SASEGT. The CDR3 is made up of 14 amino acids. The V end was cut by 6 bases, the J end by 0 bases, with 11 bases between. DNA for the CDR3: TGTGCCAGCAGAGACAGGATTTTGAACACTGAAGCTTTCTTT. Its translation: CASRDRILNTEAFF.

This clonotype was observed many times. The chain recombines TRBV13 with TRBJ2-1, with 8 bases fitting TRBD1. CDR3 length: 15 residues. CDR1 and CDR2 (germline): PRHDT, FYEKMQ (reference sequence). The V and J ends lost 4 bases and 5 bases, in that order; junction bases with no gene match: 7. Written as DNA, the CDR3 is TGTGCCAGCAGCTCCGGACAGGGTAAGAACAATGAGCAGTTCTTC. Its translation: CASSSGQGKNNEQFF.

The chain carries TRBV5-1 and TRBJ1-1; D unclear. Germline CDR1 is SGHRS and CDR2 is YFSETQ. Trimming pared 0 bases from V and 6 bases from J, leaving 9 bases between. This CDR3 spans 13 amino acids. This CDR3 reads CASSLVSSAEAFF. Written as DNA, the CDR3 is TGCGCCAGCAGCTTGGTTTCGTCAGCTGAAGCTTTCTTT.

This clonotype was detected ten times or more. The chain combines TRBV30 with TRBJ2-1, with TRBD2 matching 7 bases. CDR1 and CDR2 from the germline V gene are GTSNPN and SVGIG (reference sequence). The CDR3 runs to 17 residues. With V trimmed by 0 bases and J by 0 bases, 8 bases remained unmatched. Here the CDR3 reads CAWSVTGGYSSYNEQFF. The CDR3 DNA reads TGTGCCTGGAGTGTTACGGGAGGATATAGCTCCTACAATGAGCAGTTCTTC.

A remark on this clonotype: A much more abundant neighbour one base away suggests this may be a read error. The V gene is TRBV30, the J gene TRBJ2-1; 12 nucleotides agree with TRBD1. The CDR3 sequence is 13 residues long. Trimming cost V 0 bases and J 14 bases; bases outside gene matches: 5. Per the germline V gene, CDR1 is GTSNPN and CDR2 is SVGIG (reference sequence). Here the CDR3 reads CAWSVGTGGQKFF. In DNA form, the CDR3 reads TGTGCCTGGAGTGTGGGGACAGGGGGCCAAAAGTTCTTC. Looking up the rest from reference TRBV30 and TRBJ2-1 gives the full variable domain: SQTIHQWPATLVQPVGSPLSLECTVEGTSNPNLYWYRQAAGRGLQLLFYSVGIGQISSEVPQNLSASRPQDRQFILSSKKLLLSDSGFYLCAWSVGTGGQKFFGPGTRLTVL.

There are a few counts of this clonotype. This chain links TRBV7-9 with TRBJ2-1; tentatively, D is TRBD2 (6 bases). V was cut by 4 bases and J by 5 bases, with 21 bases left in between. The germline V gene has CDR1 SEHNR and CDR2 FQNEAQ (reference sequence). CDR3 length: 17 residues. The CDR3 DNA reads TGTGCCAGCAGCTCGCACCCTCTAGCGCACGCTGACAATGAGCAGTTCTTC. Its protein product is CASSSHPLAHADNEQFF. Variable domain in full (rest from reference TRBV7-9 and TRBJ2-1): DTGVSQNPRHKITKRGQNVTFRCDPISEHNRLYWYRQTLGQGPEFLTYFQNEAQLEKSRLLSDRFSAERPKGSFSTLEIQRTEQGDSAMYLCASSSHPLAHADNEQFFGPGTRLTVL.

This clonotype was recorded at least ten times. J is TRBJ1-1 and V is TRBV5-1, with D unclear. This CDR3 contains 15 residues. Germline V lookup: CDR1 SGHRS, CDR2 YFSETQ. Deletions cut 1 base from V and 1 base from J, with 11 bases between. In DNA form, the CDR3 reads TGCGCCAGCAGCTTGTGGTCCGGCGGGAACACTGAAGCTTTCTTT. Encoded protein: CASSLWSGGNTEAFF.

The CDR3 bases are TGTGCCAGCAGCCGTAGCGGGGCCGAGCAGTTCTTC. It specifies CASSRSGAEQFF. This chain connects TRBV7-2 to TRBJ2-1, with 8 bases that match TRBD2. In germline, CDR1 is SGHTA, CDR2 FQGNSA. This CDR3 comprises 12 residues. V was clipped by 5 bases and J by 10 bases; unmatched bases: 4.

This clonotype showed up just a few times. The V gene is TRBV18, the J gene TRBJ2-3; D is ambiguous. V lost 3 bases to trimming and J lost 5 bases, with 12 bases between them. CDR1 and CDR2 from the germline V gene are KGHSH and LQKENI. The CDR3 extends over 14 amino acids. CDR3 nucleotides: TGTGCCAGCTCACCTTACGACATAGTAGATACGCAGTATTTT. Amino acid sequence: CASSPYDIVDTQYF.

This clonotype was counted between two and nine times. The rearrangement links TRBV6-2 or TRBV6-3 to TRBJ2-7, with 7 positions matching TRBD2. After removal of 0 bases from V and 1 base from J, the junction contained 15 bases not matched to a gene. The germline gives CDR1 MNHEY, CDR2 SVGEGT. This CDR3 has 19 amino acids. In nucleotides, the CDR3 is TGTGCCAGCAGTTACTCAAGACTAGCTCGATCCCTTCGATCCTACGAGCAGTACTTC. It translates to CASSYSRLARSLRSYEQYF.

This clonotype was seen at least ten times. The J gene is TRBJ1-1, the V gene TRBV7-9; D remains ambiguous. The germline CDR1 and CDR2 sequences are SEHNR and FQNEAQ (reference sequence). The CDR3 extends over 15 amino acids. V dropped 3 bases and J dropped 4 bases, with 15 bases sitting between them. CDR3 in amino acids: CASSFGEVEGTEAFF. CDR3 DNA: TGTGCCAGCAGCTTCGGGGAGGTGGAAGGCACTGAAGCTTTCTTT.

The table lists this clonotype with many counts. The J gene is TRBJ2-3, the V gene TRBV19; D gene ambiguous. From germline, CDR1 is LNHDA and CDR2 SQIVND (reference sequence). The V and J ends lost 4 bases and 1 base respectively, with 6 bases between them. This CDR3 region has 13 residues. CDR3 region: CASSKGGTDTQYF. The DNA for the CDR3 is TGTGCCAGTAGTAAGGGCGGCACAGATACGCAGTATTTT.

This clonotype was counted only a few times. A much more abundant neighbour one base away suggests this may be a read error. The chain joins TRBV7-9 to TRBJ2-1; TRBD2 matches 9 bases. The CDR3 contains 16 residues. V lost 5 bases to trimming and J lost 0 bases; unmatched junction nucleotides: 5. In germline, CDR1 is SEHNR, CDR2 FQNEAQ (reference sequence). CDR3 loop: CASSPHSGSSYNEQFF. CDR3 DNA: TGTGCCAGCAGCCCACATAGCGGGAGCTCCTACAATGAGCAGTTCTTC.

This clonotype has a count of ten or more. The chain links TRBV20-1 to TRBJ2-1; 15 bases are shared with TRBD2. CDR1 is DFQATT, CDR2 SNEGSKA, per germline (reference sequence). This CDR3 has 14 residues. V was pared by 6 bases and J by 7 bases, with 4 bases of the junction left unmatched. The CDR3 reads CSAGLAGGSNEQFF. In nucleotides, the CDR3 is TGCAGTGCAGGACTAGCGGGAGGGTCAAATGAGCAGTTCTTC.

Many counts were recorded for this clonotype. The V and J genes are TRBV10-3 and TRBJ1-5; D gene unclear. Looked up from germline, CDR1 is ENHRY and CDR2 is SYGVKD. V gave up 5 bases and J gave up 2 bases, with 10 bases separating them. This CDR3 is 14 amino acids long. CDR3 residues: CAISSMGGNQPQHF. CDR3 nucleotides: TGTGCCATCAGTTCTATGGGTGGCAATCAGCCCCAGCATTTT.

Points on this clonotype: A read error is possible here, since a much larger clone lies one base away. CDR3 loop: CARSETFGYQYF. In nucleotides, the CDR3 is TGTGCCCGGAGCGAGACCTTCGGTTATCAGTACTTC. This chain links TRBV30 with TRBJ2-5, with unresolved D. CDR3 size: 12 residues. Per the germline V gene, CDR1 is GTSNPN and CDR2 is SVGIG (reference sequence).